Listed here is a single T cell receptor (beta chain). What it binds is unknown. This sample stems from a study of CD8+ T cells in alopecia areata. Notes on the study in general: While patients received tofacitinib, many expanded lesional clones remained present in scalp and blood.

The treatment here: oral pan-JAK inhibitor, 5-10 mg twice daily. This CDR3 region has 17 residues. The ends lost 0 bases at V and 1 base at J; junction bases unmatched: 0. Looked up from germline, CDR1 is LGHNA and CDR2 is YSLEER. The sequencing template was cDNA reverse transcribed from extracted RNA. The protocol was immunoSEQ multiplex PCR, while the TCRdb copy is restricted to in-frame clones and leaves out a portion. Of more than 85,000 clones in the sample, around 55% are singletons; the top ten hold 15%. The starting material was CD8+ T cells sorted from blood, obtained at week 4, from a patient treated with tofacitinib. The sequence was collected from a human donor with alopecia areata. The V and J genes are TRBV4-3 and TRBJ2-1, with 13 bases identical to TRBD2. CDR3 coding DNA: TGCGCCAGCAGCCAAGAGGGACTAGCGGGGTCCTACAATGAGCAGTTCTTC. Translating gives CASSQEGLAGSYNEQFF.